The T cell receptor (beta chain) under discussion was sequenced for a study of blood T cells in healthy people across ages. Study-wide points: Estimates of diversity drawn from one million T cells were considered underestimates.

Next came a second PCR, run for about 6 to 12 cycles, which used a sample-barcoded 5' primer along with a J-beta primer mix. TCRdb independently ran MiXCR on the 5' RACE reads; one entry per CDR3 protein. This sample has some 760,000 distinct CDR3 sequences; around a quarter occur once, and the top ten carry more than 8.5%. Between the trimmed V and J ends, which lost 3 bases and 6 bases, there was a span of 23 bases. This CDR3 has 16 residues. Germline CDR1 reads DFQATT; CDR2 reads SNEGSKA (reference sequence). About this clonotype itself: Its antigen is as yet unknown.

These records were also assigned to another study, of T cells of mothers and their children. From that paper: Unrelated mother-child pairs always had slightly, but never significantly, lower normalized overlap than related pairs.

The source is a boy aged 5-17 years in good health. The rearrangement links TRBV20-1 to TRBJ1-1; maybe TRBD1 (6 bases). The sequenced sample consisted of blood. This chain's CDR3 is CSARNPVETGVPEAFF. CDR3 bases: TGCAGTGCTAGGAACCCGGTTGAGACAGGTGTACCTGAAGCTTTCTTT.